Here is one T cell receptor beta chain with its context. What it recognizes is unknown. These data belong to a study of T-cell memory formation after mild COVID-19. Study outcomes and limitations: Clones that contracted from day 15 to 85 had balanced CD4/CD8; later expanders were CD4+ biased.

This CDR3 has 11 amino acids. From germline, CDR1 is LGHDT and CDR2 YNNKEL (reference sequence). Trimming took 9 bases from V and 2 from J, leaving 7 bases between them. One entry per CDR3 protein results from TCRdb running MiXCR on the 5' RACE reads. The data show approximately 260,000 distinct CDR3 sequences, 15% to 20% seen once. This TCR derives from a man aged 18-30 years who had mild COVID-19 (a few samples of this study predate the infection). Cell type and time point are not known. The sample comprised PBMCs or a T cell subset sorted from them (not recorded which). The J gene is TRBJ1-1, the V gene TRBV3-1; D remains ambiguous. As DNA, the CDR3 is TGTGCCAGTTATGGCAACACTGAAGCTTTCTTT. This encodes CASYGNTEAFF.